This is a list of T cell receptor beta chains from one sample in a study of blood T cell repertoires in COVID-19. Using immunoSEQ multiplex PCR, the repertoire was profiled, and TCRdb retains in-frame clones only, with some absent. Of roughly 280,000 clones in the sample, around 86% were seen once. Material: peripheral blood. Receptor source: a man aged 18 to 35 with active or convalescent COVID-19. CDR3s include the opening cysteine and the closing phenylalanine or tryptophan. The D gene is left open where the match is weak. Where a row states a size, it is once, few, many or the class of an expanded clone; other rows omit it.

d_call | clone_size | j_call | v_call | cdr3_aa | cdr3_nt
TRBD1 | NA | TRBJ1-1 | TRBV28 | CASTPGTGGTAFF | TGTGCCAGCACCCCCGGGACAGGGGGCACCGCTTTCTTT
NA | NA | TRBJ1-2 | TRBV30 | CAWSELPGSYGYTF | TGTGCCTGGAGTGAGCTGCCGGGAAGCTATGGCTACACCTTC
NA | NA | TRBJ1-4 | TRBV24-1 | CATSDGQGNEKLFF | TGTGCCACCAGTGATGGGCAGGGGAATGAAAAACTGTTTTTT
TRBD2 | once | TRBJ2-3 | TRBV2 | CASSEGPAGDLYTQYF | TGTGCCAGCAGTGAAGGGCCAGCGGGGGATTTGTATACGCAGTATTTT
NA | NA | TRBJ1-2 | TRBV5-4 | CASSQGVNYGYTF | TGTGCCAGCAGTCAAGGGGTCAACTATGGCTACACCTTC
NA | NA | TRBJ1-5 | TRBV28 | CASSLFRVEKPQHF | TGTGCCAGCAGTTTATTCAGGGTTGAGAAGCCCCAGCATTTT
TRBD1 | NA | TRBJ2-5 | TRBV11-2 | CASSLPGTGGQTQYF | TGTGCCAGCAGCCTACCCGGGACAGGGGGGCAGACCCAGTACTTC
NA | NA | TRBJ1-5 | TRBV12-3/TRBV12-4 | CASSFGGLQPQHF | TGTGCCAGCAGTTTTGGGGGACTCCAGCCCCAGCATTTT
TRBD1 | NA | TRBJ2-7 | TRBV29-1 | CSIERTGEPDEQYF | TGCAGCATTGAAAGGACAGGGGAACCCGACGAGCAGTACTTC
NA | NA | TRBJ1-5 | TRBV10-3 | CAISDPGTNQPQHF | TGTGCCATCAGTGACCCCGGGACAAATCAGCCCCAGCATTTT
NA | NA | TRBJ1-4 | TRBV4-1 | CASSPLYSVIIREKLFF | TGCGCCAGCAGCCCGCTTTATAGTGTAATCATCCGAGAAAAACTGTTTTTT
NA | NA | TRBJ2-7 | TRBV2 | CASRGGYEQYF | TGTGCCAGCAGAGGCGGGTACGAGCAGTACTTC
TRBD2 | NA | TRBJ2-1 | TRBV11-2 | CASSLEGGGYNEQFF | TGTGCCAGCAGCTTAGAAGGCGGGGGTTACAATGAGCAGTTCTTC